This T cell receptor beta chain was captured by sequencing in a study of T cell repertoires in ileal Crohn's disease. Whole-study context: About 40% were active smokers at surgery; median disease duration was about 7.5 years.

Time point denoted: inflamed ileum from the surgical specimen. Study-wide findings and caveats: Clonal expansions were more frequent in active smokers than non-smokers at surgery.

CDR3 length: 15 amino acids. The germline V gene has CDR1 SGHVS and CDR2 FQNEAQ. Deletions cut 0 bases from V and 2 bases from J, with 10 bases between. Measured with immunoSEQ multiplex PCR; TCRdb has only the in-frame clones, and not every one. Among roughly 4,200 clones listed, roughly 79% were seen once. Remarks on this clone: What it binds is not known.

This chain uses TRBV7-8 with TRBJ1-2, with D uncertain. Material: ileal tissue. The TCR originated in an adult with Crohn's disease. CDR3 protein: CASSLAAEPNYGYTF. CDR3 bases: TGTGCCAGCAGCTTAGCGGCAGAGCCCAACTATGGCTACACCTTC. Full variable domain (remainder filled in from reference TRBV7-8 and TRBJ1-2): GAGVSQSPRYKVAKRGQDVALRCDPISGHVSLFWYQQALGQGPEFLTYFQNEAQLDKSGLPSDRFFAERPEGSVSTLKIQRTQQEDSAVYLCASSLAAEPNYGYTFGSGTRLTVV.